This TCR beta chain was profiled in a study of cytomegalovirus exposure and HLA in healthy donors. Study context: Per a later analysis, the roughly 670 first-cohort and 95 to 150 validation repertoires shared one platform.

Overall study results and limits: With high specificity and sensitivity, the classifier reportedly diagnosed cytomegalovirus status.

On this clone itself: The antigen is not known.

It was the approximately 130-subject validation cohort, separate from the roughly 700-subject first cohort, to which the donors belonged. Method: immunoSEQ multiplex PCR; TCRdb's copy keeps in-frame clones and lacks some. The sample holds 100,000 to 150,000 clones, about 96% seen once. The V gene end was trimmed by 3 bases and the J gene end by 5 bases; junction bases not matched to a gene: 7. Germline-derived CDR1 and CDR2 are SEHNR and FQNEAQ (reference sequence). The CDR3 spans 15 residues. The specimen was PBMCs. The genes are TRBV7-9 and TRBJ2-7; 10 bases align to TRBD2. This TCR derives from a man aged 18 to 30 in good health and CMV-seronegative. The CDR3 bases are TGTGCCAGCAGCTTTAGAAGCGGGAGGGGGAACGAGCAGTACTTC. As protein: CASSFRSGRGNEQYF.